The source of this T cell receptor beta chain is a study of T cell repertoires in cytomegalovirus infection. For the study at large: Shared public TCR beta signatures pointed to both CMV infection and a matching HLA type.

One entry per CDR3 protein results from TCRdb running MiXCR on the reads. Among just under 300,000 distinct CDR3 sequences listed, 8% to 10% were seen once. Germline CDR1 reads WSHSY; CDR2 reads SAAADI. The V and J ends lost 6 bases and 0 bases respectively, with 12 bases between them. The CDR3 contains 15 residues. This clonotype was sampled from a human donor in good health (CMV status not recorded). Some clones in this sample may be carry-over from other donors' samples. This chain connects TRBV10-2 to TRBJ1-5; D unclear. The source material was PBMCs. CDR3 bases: TGCGCCAGCAGAGGAATGGACGGTAGCAATCAGCCCCAGCATTTT. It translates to CASRGMDGSNQPQHF.